The clone carrying this TCR beta chain was observed a handful of times. Source study methods: Reference gene primer amplification in the assay estimated nucleated cell counts. Clones were sequenced by immunoSEQ multiplex PCR, and TCRdb holds only the in-frame ones, with some missing. V and J calls and clone size are those listed in that table; D and trimming were worked out from the DNA. Among around 30,000 clones listed, 65% to 70% were seen once. The data originate from a study of blood T cell repertoires in COVID-19. At the level of the study: Acute and convalescent COVID-19 samples came from the United States, Italy and Spain.

The germline V and J ends were trimmed by 5 bases and 6 bases, with 16 bases remaining between them. This CDR3 is 14 amino acids long. CDR1 SGHTA and CDR2 FQGNSA come from the germline V gene. Material: peripheral blood. The V and J genes are TRBV7-2 and TRBJ1-2; no definite D call. The clonotype comes from a human donor in a cohort sampled during active COVID-19. CDR3: CASSQSAAPNGYTF. CDR3 coding DNA: TGTGCCAGCAGCCAGTCGGCAGCGCCAAATGGCTACACCTTC.